Listed below are T cell receptor beta chains from one sample, sequenced in a study of T cells after yellow fever vaccination. TCRdb recomputed calls from the 5' RACE reads with MiXCR, one row per CDR3 protein. The sample records approximately 170,000 distinct CDR3 sequences, 11% being singletons. The sequences come from CD8+ T cells sorted from PBMCs, collected 15 days after the yellow fever booster vaccination. The receptors were gathered from a man younger than 30 who received the YFV17D yellow fever vaccine. Both conserved end residues are part of each CDR3. D genes are given only for firm matches. A clone size is listed for some rows: how often the clone was seen (once, few, many), or a class if it is expanded.

j_call v_call cdr3_length d_call clone_size cdr3_nt cdr3_aa
TRBJ2-1 TRBV7-9 18 TRBD2 few TGTGCCAGCAGCTCCTTAGCGGGGGGGCCGACGTCCCACAATGAGCAGTTCTTC CASSSLAGGPTSHNEQFF
TRBJ1-1 TRBV4-1 14 NA few TGCGCCAGCAGCCAAGATTGGTCGAACACTGAAGCTTTCTTT CASSQDWSNTEAFF
TRBJ2-2 TRBV4-3 16 TRBD1 NA TGCGCCAGCAGCCAAGGGGGACAGGGCCACACCGGGGAGCTGTTTTTT CASSQGGQGHTGELFF
TRBJ2-3 TRBV4-1 15 NA NA TGCGCCAGCAGCCCCCGGACTGGAATGCTCTATACGCAGTATTTT CASSPRTGMLYTQYF
TRBJ2-1 TRBV4-2 15 NA few TGTGCCAGCAGCCATGGGGCAGGCCGCCCGGATGAGCAGTTCTTC CASSHGAGRPDEQFF
TRBJ1-1 TRBV7-6 15 TRBD1 NA TGTGCCAGCAGCTTAGACAGGGGGCTGAAAACTGAAGCTTTCTTT CASSLDRGLKTEAFF
TRBJ1-6 TRBV12-3/TRBV12-4 14 NA few TGTGCCAGCAGTTTAGTCCGGGCTAATTCACCCCTCCACTTT CASSLVRANSPLHF
TRBJ2-7 TRBV7-9 15 NA NA TGTGCCAGCAGCTTAGGCAGGGGCCCCCCCTACGAGCAGTACTTC CASSLGRGPPYEQYF
TRBJ2-7 TRBV20-1 14 TRBD1 many TGCAGTGCTAGAGCGACAGGGAGCTCCTACGAGCAGTACTTC CSARATGSSYEQYF
TRBJ2-3 TRBV9 14 NA NA TGTGCCAGCAGCGTAGGCGGTCTCACAGATACGCAGTATTTT CASSVGGLTDTQYF
TRBJ1-2 TRBV9 14 NA NA TGTGCCAGCAGCGTAGATCTGGGGGTCTCTGGCTACACCTTC CASSVDLGVSGYTF
TRBJ2-1 TRBV7-7 14 TRBD1 NA TGTGCTAGCAGCTCGGGACAGGGTAGAAATGAGCAGTTCTTC CASSSGQGRNEQFF
TRBJ1-2 TRBV27 13 NA NA TGTGCCAGCAGTTTGGGACCGTTCTATGGCTACACCTTC CASSLGPFYGYTF
TRBJ2-7 TRBV5-4 17 TRBD2 NA TGTGCCAGCAGCTCGGACGGTAGCGGGGAGAGCTCCTACGAGCAGTACTTC CASSSDGSGESSYEQYF
TRBJ2-5 TRBV6-5 16 TRBD2 NA TGTGCCAGCAGTCCAACCCTAGCGGGGGGGCCGAAGACCCAGTACTTC CASSPTLAGGPKTQYF
TRBJ2-2 TRBV10-3 13 NA few TGTGCCATCACGACCACCGACACCGGGGAGCTGTTTTTT CAITTTDTGELFF
TRBJ2-2 TRBV7-2 15 TRBD1 many TGTGCCAGCAGCCCAACAGGGGGCAACGACGGGGAGCTGTTTTTT CASSPTGGNDGELFF
TRBJ2-7 TRBV7-9 14 NA few TGTGCCAGCAGCCGAACGGGGGTCCTCTACGAGCAGTACTTC CASSRTGVLYEQYF
TRBJ2-3 TRBV4-1 23 TRBD2 few TGCGCCAGCAGCCAAGACCCAGGTTCAAGAGACTACGCGGGGGGGCAGGACACAGATACGCAGTATTTT CASSQDPGSRDYAGGQDTDTQYF
TRBJ2-2 TRBV29-1 16 NA NA TGCAGCGTTGAGGGCCGGGGAGACGCGAACACCGGGGAGCTGTTTTTT CSVEGRGDANTGELFF
TRBJ2-3 TRBV7-6 14 NA many TGTGCCAGCAGCCTAGGGCCGGGCTCAGATACGCAGTATTTT CASSLGPGSDTQYF
TRBJ2-3 TRBV12-3/TRBV12-4 14 NA few TGTGCCAGCAGTTTAGCGCCGGTTGGAGATACGCAGTATTTT CASSLAPVGDTQYF
TRBJ1-5 TRBV7-3 14 NA few TGTGCCAGCAGCTTAGGGAGTGATGGTCAGCCCCAGCATTTT CASSLGSDGQPQHF
TRBJ2-6 TRBV4-2 19 TRBD1 few TGTGCCAGCAGCCAAGGGACAGGAGGCGCCACCCCTGGGGCCAACGTCCTGACTTTC CASSQGTGGATPGANVLTF